Listed below are T cell receptor beta chains from one sample, sequenced in a study of shared clonotypes between healthy human individuals. Some clones are missing from TCRdb's copy, which holds only in-frame ones; the method was immunoSEQ multiplex PCR. Here the sample spans around 2,000,000 clones, roughly 94% being singletons. The sequencing input was naive CD4+ T cells sorted from blood. Receptor source: a young man in good health. The CDR3 runs from the conserved cysteine through the conserved F or W. The D gene is left open where the match is weak. For some rows the clone size is stated as once, few or many, or as a class when expanded; others skip it.

>TRBJ2-1|TRBV6-1|NA|NA
TGTGCCAGCAGTGAATCCCGTATTTCTGAGCAGTTCTTC
CASSESRISEQFF
>TRBJ1-6|TRBV5-1|NA|TRBD1
TGCGCCAGCAGCTTGGCCGGCAGGGGGACTTCACCCCTCCACTTT
CASSLAGRGTSPLHF
>TRBJ2-2|TRBV27|NA|NA
TGTGCCAGCAGTAATTTCGGGATTCAAAACACCGGGGAGCTGTTTTTT
CASSNFGIQNTGELFF
>TRBJ2-5|TRBV11-2|NA|TRBD1
TGTGCCAGCAGCTGGACAGGGCGAGAGACCCAGTACTTC
CASSWTGRETQYF
>TRBJ2-3|TRBV30|NA|NA
TGTGCCTGTTCTTCCGGGTCATCCCTGCAGTATTTT
CACSSGSSLQYF
>TRBJ1-5|TRBV10-3|NA|NA
TGTGCCATCAGTGAGAGGGATCGGGAACAGCCCCAGCATTTT
CAISERDREQPQHF
>TRBJ2-5|TRBV6-5|once|TRBD2
TGTGCCAGCAGTTCCCCCGGGGCTAGCGGGAAAGAGACCCAGTACTTC
CASSSPGASGKETQYF
>TRBJ1-6|TRBV4-3|NA|TRBD1
TGCGCCAGCAGCCAAGAAGGGACAGGGAGCTCCTATAATTCACCCCTCCACTTT
CASSQEGTGSSYNSPLHF
>TRBJ2-7|TRBV29-1|NA|NA
TGCAGCGTAGGGACCCCTCTAGCGCACCCCTACGAGCAGTACTTC
CSVGTPLAHPYEQYF
>TRBJ2-1|TRBV20-1|NA|NA
TGCAGTGCTAGCCTGGGTACCGTACAGTTCTTC
CSASLGTVQFF
>TRBJ2-1|TRBV6-5|NA|NA
TGTGCCAGCAGTTATGGCCGTGGCACAGATAATGAGCAGTTCTTC
CASSYGRGTDNEQFF
>TRBJ2-7|TRBV5-1|NA|TRBD1
TGCGCCAGCAGCTTGGGGACAGGGCTCGAGCAGTACTTC
CASSLGTGLEQYF
>TRBJ1-2|TRBV2|once|NA
TGTGCCACCTCAAGTGCGAACTATGGCTACACCTTC
CATSSANYGYTF
>TRBJ2-3|TRBV6-6|NA|NA
TGTGCCAGCAGCCTCAGACTAGTGGTCACAGATACGCAGTATTTT
CASSLRLVVTDTQYF
>TRBJ2-5|TRBV7-9|NA|NA
TGTGCCAGCAGCTTATATAAACAAGAGACCCAGTACTTC
CASSLYKQETQYF
>TRBJ2-1|TRBV18|NA|NA
TGTGCCAGCTCACCGCGTCAGCTGGGTGGAATCTATGAGCAGTTCTTC
CASSPRQLGGIYEQFF
>TRBJ1-2|TRBV6-6|few|TRBD1
TGTGCCAGCAGCTCAGGGGGCAGAGGCTACACCTTC
CASSSGGRGYTF
>TRBJ2-7|TRBV4-1|once|NA
TGCGCCAGCAGCCAGGGGGATTACTACGAGCAGTACTTC
CASSQGDYYEQYF
>TRBJ2-1|TRBV7-9|NA|NA
TGTGCCAGCAGCTTTAGGACATCGACTAGCTACAATGAGCAGTTCTTC
CASSFRTSTSYNEQFF
>TRBJ2-7|TRBV7-6|NA|NA
TGTGCCAGCAGCACACCGGGACAAGGCGGCTACGAGCAGTACTTC
CASSTPGQGGYEQYF
>TRBJ2-2|TRBV15|NA|NA
TGTGCCACCAGCATTACCGGGGGTACCACCGGGGAGCTGTTTTTT
CATSITGGTTGELFF
>TRBJ2-7|TRBV28|NA|NA
TGTGCCAGCAGAGGGGTAATAACCTACGAGCAGTACTTC
CASRGVITYEQYF